This TCR beta chain was identified during a study of Tregs in tolerant kidney transplant recipients. Regarding the study as a whole: Biological reproducibility was not directly addressed in this study.

Sequenced by immunoSEQ multiplex PCR; TCRdb stores in-frame clones only, minus some. The profile covers more than 95,000 clones, with roughly 92% appearing a single time and around 0.6% taken by the ten largest. In the case of this clone: Its antigen is unknown.

The sequence was collected from a human donor in good health. Sequenced sample: CD4+ T cells from blood.

In DNA form, the CDR3 reads TGCGCCAGCAGCGGGCCACAGGGTATCCTTGAAAATGAGCAGTTCTTC. Translation: CASSGPQGILENEQFF. The chain combines TRBV5-1 with TRBJ2-1, with a possible D match to TRBD1 (6 bases). CDR3 length equals 16 residues. Germline V gene lookup returns CDR1 SGHRS and CDR2 YFSETQ. V was clipped by 4 bases and J by 7 bases, with 21 bases between them.